A selection of T cell receptor beta chains follows, all from one sample in a study of OX40 agonist ivuxolimab in advanced cancers. This table comes from immunoSEQ multiplex PCR, and its TCRdb copy is limited to in-frame clones, with some not included. The sample records more than 65,000 clones, 85% being singletons. The sample was CD4+ or CD8+ T cells sorted from blood, taken in a trial of the OX40 agonist ivuxolimab. Receptors were obtained from an adult with an advanced solid tumor such as melanoma, head and neck, liver or kidney cancer. CDR3s include the opening cysteine and the closing phenylalanine or tryptophan. D genes are given only for firm matches. The listing skips clone size in some rows; elsewhere it reads once, few, many or a size class.

NA | TRBJ2-1 | TRBV7-7 | NA | TGTGCTAGCAGCTTAGCGTATAGGGATGAGCAGTTCTTC | CASSLAYRDEQFF
NA | TRBJ1-1 | TRBV5-1 | NA | TGCGCCAGCAGCTTGAGAGGCATTAAGGCTTTCTTT | CASSLRGIKAFF
NA | TRBJ2-3 | TRBV11-2 | TRBD1 | TGTGCCAGCAGCTTAGAGGGGACAGGGGTGCCAGATACGCAGTATTTT | CASSLEGTGVPDTQYF
NA | TRBJ2-1 | TRBV5-6 | TRBD2 | TGTGCCAGCAGCCCCCGAAAGGTCGCGGGAGAAGGGTACAATGAGCAGTTCTTC | CASSPRKVAGEGYNEQFF
NA | TRBJ2-1 | TRBV10-1 | TRBD2 | TGCGCCAGCAGTGAGGTTATAGGGTTTGGGACTAGCGGGAGGCCCCCGGACAATGAGCAGTTCTTC | CASSEVIGFGTSGRPPDNEQFF
NA | TRBJ2-1 | TRBV19 | TRBD2 | TGTGCCAGTAGTATTGGACTAGCGGAATTCAATGAGCAGTTCTTC | CASSIGLAEFNEQFF
once | TRBJ1-4 | TRBV5-6 | NA | TGTGCCAGCAGCCGACAGTCCGTGGGTGAAAAACTGTTTTTT | CASSRQSVGEKLFF
NA | TRBJ1-1 | TRBV6-5 | NA | TGTGCCAGCAGGCCGCAGGGAGCGAACACTGAAGCTTTCTTT | CASRPQGANTEAFF
NA | TRBJ1-5 | TRBV6-6 | NA | TGTGCCAGCAGGATGGGAAATCAGCCCCAGCATTTT | CASRMGNQPQHF
NA | TRBJ1-2 | TRBV13 | NA | TGTGCCAGCAGCTGGGTGGACGGAGGCAACTATGGCTACACCTTC | CASSWVDGGNYGYTF
NA | TRBJ2-1 | TRBV6-1 | NA | TGTGCCAGCAGTGGGGACTTCTACAATGAGCAGTTCTTC | CASSGDFYNEQFF
once | TRBJ1-2 | TRBV5-1 | TRBD1 | TGCGCCAGCAGCACTGACCGGGACAGCTTTCGCGGCTACACCTTC | CASSTDRDSFRGYTF
once | TRBJ2-1 | TRBV19 | TRBD1 | TGTGCCAGTAGTATTTGGGGACAGGGGTCCCACAATGAGCAGTTCTTC | CASSIWGQGSHNEQFF
once | TRBJ2-7 | TRBV11-2 | NA | TGTGCCAGCAGCTTAGGCAGTCTGGGGTACGAGCAGTACTTC | CASSLGSLGYEQYF
NA | TRBJ2-1 | TRBV19 | TRBD1 | TGTGCCAGTAGTATGGGAGGAGACAGGGGGATTGAGAATGAGCAGTTCTTC | CASSMGGDRGIENEQFF
NA | TRBJ1-3 | TRBV5-5 | TRBD1 | TGTGCCAGCAGACCCGGACAGGGCTCTGGAAACACCATATATTTT | CASRPGQGSGNTIYF
NA | TRBJ1-2 | TRBV7-9 | NA | TGTGCCAGCAGTCCGGTTATCTATGGCTACACCTTC | CASSPVIYGYTF
NA | TRBJ2-2 | TRBV5-6 | TRBD2 | TGTGCCAGCAGCTTCAGCGGGAGCGGGAACACCGGGGAGCTGTTTTTT | CASSFSGSGNTGELFF
NA | TRBJ2-4 | TRBV14 | TRBD1 | TGTGCCAGCAGCCCGAGAACCGGGACAGGGAGCAAAAACATTCAGTACTTC | CASSPRTGTGSKNIQYF
few | TRBJ1-1 | TRBV11-2 | NA | TGTGCCAGCAGCCCTCGGACTGAAGCTTTCTTT | CASSPRTEAFF
few | TRBJ1-1 | TRBV7-9 | NA | TGTGCCAGCAGCTTGGTAGCAACTGAAGCTTTCTTT | CASSLVATEAFF
once | TRBJ2-2 | TRBV15 | NA | TGTGCCACCAGCAGATTCAATATGGGAGGGAACACCGGGGAGCTGTTTTTT | CATSRFNMGGNTGELFF
once | TRBJ2-1 | TRBV5-1 | NA | TGCGCCAGCGGGTCACTACTAGCATCCCGCAATGAGCAGTTCTTC | CASGSLLASRNEQFF
NA | TRBJ1-5 | TRBV19 | NA | TGTGCCAGTAGTATTGAACCCCAGGGCGGTCAGCCCCAGCATTTT | CASSIEPQGGQPQHF
NA | TRBJ1-1 | TRBV6-5 | NA | TGTGCCAGCAGCGGACAGAAGAACACTGAAGCTTTCTTT | CASSGQKNTEAFF
NA | TRBJ2-4 | TRBV10-3 | NA | TGTGCCATCAGTGCCGGGTGGGTGGGAGCCAAAAACATTCAGTACTTC | CAISAGWVGAKNIQYF
few | TRBJ2-5 | TRBV7-2 | TRBD1 | TGTGCCAGCAGCTACGACAGGGGGCTTACGGAGACCCAGTACTTC | CASSYDRGLTETQYF
few | TRBJ2-1 | TRBV21-1 | NA | TGTGCCAGCAGCCCTTTTAGGAGGGGGGCTCCCTACAATGAGCAGTTCTTC | CASSPFRRGAPYNEQFF
NA | TRBJ2-5 | TRBV7-7 | TRBD1 | TGTGCTAGCAGCCCCCGGACAGGTGGAGAGACCCAGTACTTC | CASSPRTGGETQYF
NA | TRBJ1-5 | TRBV15 | NA | TGTGCCACCAGCAGAGGGAGGGGAGGGATGGGCAATCAGCCCCAGCATTTT | CATSRGRGGMGNQPQHF
NA | TRBJ2-2 | TRBV5-8 | NA | TGTGCCAGCAGCTTTAGCACAGCCCCCACCGGGGAGCTGTTTTTT | CASSFSTAPTGELFF
NA | TRBJ2-3 | TRBV6-1 | TRBD2 | TGTGCCAGCAGTGAAGGATTAGCGGGAGTCATAGGTACGCAGTATTTT | CASSEGLAGVIGTQYF
once | TRBJ2-3 | TRBV7-9 | TRBD2 | TGTGCCAGCAGCTTAGAGGCTAGCGGATTCACAGATACGCAGTATTTT | CASSLEASGFTDTQYF
NA | TRBJ1-5 | TRBV9 | TRBD1 | TGTGCCAGCAGCGTAGGTGGAGGGGGCAACCAGCCCCAGCATTTT | CASSVGGGGNQPQHF
NA | TRBJ2-3 | TRBV28 | NA | TGTGCCAGCAGCACTCGAGGGACAGCAGGGGGGCTTTGGACAGATACGCAGTATTTT | CASSTRGTAGGLWTDTQYF
once | TRBJ2-1 | TRBV20-1 | NA | TGCAGTGCTAGAGGTGGGCTAGTTCAGTTCTTC | CSARGGLVQFF
NA | TRBJ2-2 | TRBV5-6 | TRBD1 | TGTGCCAGCAGCTACACAGGGGGGACCGGGGAGCTGTTTTTT | CASSYTGGTGELFF
NA | TRBJ2-2 | TRBV5-6 | NA | TGTGCCAGCAGCTTACCGACTCCGCAACAGAACACCGGGGAGCTGTTTTTT | CASSLPTPQQNTGELFF
NA | TRBJ1-2 | TRBV28 | NA | TGTGCCAGCAGCTCAACCGGAGAAGGTCTTGGTGGCTACACCTTC | CASSSTGEGLGGYTF
NA | TRBJ1-6 | TRBV5-1 | NA | TGCGCCAGCAGCTTTTGGGGCGAGAATTCACCCCTCCACTTT | CASSFWGENSPLHF
NA | TRBJ2-3 | TRBV11-3 | TRBD2 | TGTGCCAGCAGCCGGACTAGCGGGAGGGAAAGCACAGATACGCAGTATTTT | CASSRTSGRESTDTQYF
NA | TRBJ2-3 | TRBV9 | NA | TGTGCCAGCAGCGGCCACCTGGGAGATACGCAGTATTTT | CASSGHLGDTQYF
NA | TRBJ1-2 | TRBV6-6 | TRBD1 | TGTGCCAGCAGTCGTCCGACAGGGGAGGGTGGCTACACCTTC | CASSRPTGEGGYTF
NA | TRBJ1-1 | TRBV5-6 | NA | TGTGCCAGCAGCTTGTGGGGCAGAGTGAACACTGAAGCTTTCTTT | CASSLWGRVNTEAFF
NA | TRBJ2-2 | TRBV5-1 | TRBD2 | TGCGCCAGCAGCTTACGCGGGAGGGAGGCCGGGGAGCTGTTTTTT | CASSLRGREAGELFF
NA | TRBJ2-2 | TRBV2 | TRBD2 | TGTGCCAGTAGACGTGCTAGCGGGTACCCGAACACCGGGGAGCTGTTTTTT | CASRRASGYPNTGELFF
NA | TRBJ2-7 | TRBV7-9 | NA | TGTGCCAGCAGCTTAGACTCAAGCTCCTACGAGCAGTACTTC | CASSLDSSSYEQYF
once | TRBJ2-7 | TRBV2 | NA | TGTGCCAGCATCGTCCCCGGGACACCTTACGAGCAGTACTTC | CASIVPGTPYEQYF
NA | TRBJ2-3 | TRBV28 | TRBD2 | TGTGCCAGCTTCCACGGAGAGCGGGAGTTAGATACGCAGTATTTT | CASFHGERELDTQYF
NA | TRBJ2-1 | TRBV4-1 | NA | TGCGCCAGCAGCCAAGATCGGGCGAGCAGCGAGCAGTTCTTC | CASSQDRASSEQFF
NA | TRBJ2-2 | TRBV6-5 | TRBD2 | TGTGCCAGCAACCCGACTAGCGGGAGTGCCGGGGAGCTGTTTTTT | CASNPTSGSAGELFF